Following are 31 T cell receptor beta chains from one sample sequenced in a study of identical twins. TCRdb independently ran MiXCR on the 5' RACE reads; one entry per CDR3 protein. The repertoire includes about 890,000 distinct CDR3 sequences, 9% to 15% of them detected once, and around 1.5% sits in the top ten. This sample was shared with a second study, whose subject was yellow fever vaccine responses in identical twins.

Sequences were obtained from PBMCs. The receptors were sampled from a woman aged 18-29 years in good health.

This clonotype was seen a handful of times. The chain carries TRBV6-1 and TRBJ1-6; TRBD1 agrees at 7 bases. CDR1 and CDR2 (germline): MNHNS, SASEGT. This CDR3 region has 14 residues. The trim removed 6 bases at V and 5 bases at J, leaving 4 bases unmatched. As DNA, the CDR3 is TGTGCCAGCAGCGGGGACAGCGATAATTCACCCCTCCACTTT. Amino acids: CASSGDSDNSPLHF.

This clonotype was recorded a few times. CDR3 protein: CSARPSRFPAETQYF. The DNA of the CDR3 is TGCAGTGCTAGACCCTCGAGGTTCCCCGCGGAGACCCAGTACTTC. The chain combines TRBV20-1 with TRBJ2-5; no firm D call. In germline, CDR1 is DFQATT, CDR2 SNEGSKA (reference sequence). The V end lost 2 bases, the J end lost 5 bases, and 18 bases lay between the germline ends. This CDR3 region has 15 residues.

This clonotype was detected only a few times. This sequence joins TRBV6-5 and TRBJ1-5, with 7 bases matching TRBD1. J lost 5 bases, V lost 2 bases, and 6 bases had no gene match. Germline V gene sequence: CDR1 MNHEY, CDR2 SVGAGI. This CDR3 region has 15 residues. The CDR3 loop reads CASSYLSTGDQPQHF. CDR3 DNA: TGTGCCAGCAGTTACCTTAGCACAGGGGATCAGCCCCAGCATTTT.

This sequence joins TRBV12-3 or TRBV12-4 and TRBJ1-1, with D unclear. This CDR3 contains 12 residues. Trimming cost V 5 bases and J 6 bases, with 10 bases left between them. The CDR3 region is CASSVFLAEAFF. The CDR3 bases are TGTGCCAGCAGTGTCTTTCTCGCTGAAGCTTTCTTT.

V and J are TRBV12-3 or TRBV12-4 and TRBJ1-2; D remains ambiguous. V lost 5 bases and J lost 5, with 21 bases in between. The CDR3 is 16 amino acids. For the CDR3, the DNA is TGTGCCAGCAGTGATCTCAGGAGTTCAAGGGCTTATGGCTACACCTTC. This gives the protein CASSDLRSSRAYGYTF.

There are a few counts of this clonotype. The rearrangement uses TRBV11-3 and TRBJ1-1; possibly TRBD1 for D (5 bases). CDR1 SGHNT and CDR2 YENEEA come from the germline V gene. The CDR3 extends over 14 amino acids. V was shortened by 5 bases and J by 7 bases, with 17 bases between the two germline ends. CDR3 in amino acids: CASSPPGRQIEAFF. The DNA of the CDR3 is TGTGCCAGCAGCCCACCCGGACGACAGATTGAAGCTTTCTTT. Drawing the rest from reference TRBV11-3 and TRBJ1-1, the complete variable domain is EAGVVQSPRYKIIEKKQPVAFWCNPISGHNTLYWYLQNLGQGPELLIRYENEEAVDDSQLPKDRFSAERLKGVDSTLKIQPAELGDSAVYLCASSPPGRQIEAFFGQGTRLTVV.

The chain uses TRBV3-1 and TRBJ2-3, with 16 bases identical to TRBD2. The trim removed 1 base at V and 3 bases at J, leaving 7 bases unmatched. Germline V gene sequence: CDR1 LGHDT, CDR2 YNNKEL (reference sequence). This CDR3 comprises 19 residues. The CDR3 nucleotides read TGTGCCAGCAGCCAAGGCTGGAAGGGACTAGCGGGAGGGACAGATACGCAGTATTTT. As protein: CASSQGWKGLAGGTDTQYF.

This chain links TRBV5-1 with TRBJ2-7, with TRBD1 identical over 12 bases. Per germline, CDR1 SGHRS and CDR2 YFSETQ. The CDR3 totals 13 residues. V lost 9 bases and J lost 3; bases outside the gene matches: 4. The CDR3 region is CATGTGGGYEQYF. The CDR3 region has the DNA TGCGCCACCGGGACAGGGGGCGGCTACGAGCAGTACTTC.

This clonotype came up many times. V usage is TRBV5-1 and J usage is TRBJ2-1, with D possibly matching TRBD2 (5 bases). Trimming shortened V by 2 bases and J by 5 bases, and 11 bases separated the two germline ends. The CDR3 is 14 residues long. The germline V gene has CDR1 SGHRS and CDR2 YFSETQ. The CDR3 DNA sequence: TGCGCCAGCAGCTTTCCGACCGGGAACAATGAGCAGTTCTTC. Its translation: CASSFPTGNNEQFF.

V gene TRBV7-9 combines with J gene TRBJ1-6; D is ambiguous. The CDR3 spans 14 residues. Germline V gene lookup returns CDR1 SEHNR and CDR2 FQNEAQ (reference sequence). Trimming stripped 5 bases from V and 10 bases from J, with 15 bases between. The DNA for the CDR3 is TGTGCCAGCAGCCCAACATTCCAAGGATCACCCCTCCACTTT. It yields the protein CASSPTFQGSPLHF.

In this sample, this clonotype turned up a few times. V and J are TRBV10-3 and TRBJ2-7; D is tentatively TRBD1 or TRBD2 (5 bases each). V was shortened by 6 bases and J by 5 bases, with 20 bases between the two germline ends. CDR1 and CDR2 from the germline V gene are ENHRY and SYGVKD. The CDR3 spans 15 residues. CDR3 DNA sequence: TGTGCCATCAGAACCGGGACGAACGGAAGAGACGAGCAGTACTTC. Translation: CAIRTGTNGRDEQYF.

This clonotype turned up a few times. V is TRBV10-3 and J is TRBJ1-1; 7 bases line up with TRBD1. Germline V lookup: CDR1 ENHRY, CDR2 SYGVKD. V shed 8 bases, J shed 1 base, and the junction held 10 bases outside the gene matches. The CDR3 consists of 15 residues. CDR3: CAIQGGGTANTEAFF. CDR3 coding DNA: TGTGCCATCCAAGGGGGTGGGACAGCGAACACTGAAGCTTTCTTT.

This clonotype has a handful of counts. The rearrangement links TRBV28 to TRBJ1-5; tentatively, D is TRBD1 (5 bases). Germline-derived CDR1 and CDR2 are MDHEN and SYDVKM. The CDR3 length is 14 residues. The V and J ends lost 11 bases and 3 bases respectively, with 17 bases between them. The CDR3 nucleotides are TGTGCCGGCCAAACAGGAGAACACAATCAGCCCCAGCATTTT. Its translation: CAGQTGEHNQPQHF.

This clonotype has at least ten counts. V is TRBV29-1 and J is TRBJ1-5; D is uncertain. The CDR3 extends over 14 amino acids. Germline CDR1 reads SQVTM; CDR2 reads ANQGSEA. With 4 bases removed from V and 3 bases from J, the gap between germline ends came to 13 bases. In DNA, the CDR3 is TGCAGCGTTGTAGTCAGCGATCTCAATCAGCCCCAGCATTTT. It codes for CSVVVSDLNQPQHF.

The chain carries TRBV20-1 and TRBJ2-7; D is possibly TRBD2 (6 bases). Germline V gives CDR1 DFQATT, CDR2 SNEGSKA (reference sequence). Trimming took off 3 bases at V and 6 bases at J, with 15 bases between the two ends. The length of the CDR3 is 13 residues. The CDR3, as DNA: TGCAGTGCTAGGAGGGACTCAAGGGTCGAGCAGTACGTC. Residues: CSARRDSRVEQYV.

In this sample, this clonotype turned up a few times. J is TRBJ2-2 and V is TRBV11-2; 9 bases line up with TRBD2. This CDR3 has 17 residues. Germline-derived CDR1 and CDR2 are SGHAT and FQNNGV. With 4 bases clipped from V and 8 bases from J, the junction kept 14 bases outside the gene matches. CDR3 sequence (DNA): TGTGCCAGCAGCTCTACGGGACTAGCTTTTCCCCCGGGGGAGCTGTTTTTT. This gives the protein CASSSTGLAFPPGELFF. The variable domain in full, with the rest retrieved from reference TRBV11-2 and TRBJ2-2, is EAGVAQSPRYKIIEKRQSVAFWCNPISGHATLYWYQQILGQGPKLLIQFQNNGVVDDSQLPKDRFSAERLKGVDSTLKIQPAKLEDSAVYLCASSSTGLAFPPGELFFGEGSRLTVL.

This clonotype occurred many times. The rearrangement joins TRBV5-1 to TRBJ2-1, with 9 bases lining up with TRBD2. Trimming at V came to 0 bases and at J to 0 bases, leaving 1 base not matched to a gene. This CDR3 has 16 residues. Germline V gene lookup returns CDR1 SGHRS and CDR2 YFSETQ. The CDR3 loop is CASSLGAGGSYNEQFF. CDR3 nucleotides: TGCGCCAGCAGCTTGGGAGCGGGGGGCTCCTACAATGAGCAGTTCTTC. Full variable domain (remainder filled in from reference TRBV5-1 and TRBJ2-1): KAGVTQTPRYLIKTRGQQVTLSCSPISGHRSVSWYQQTPGQGLQFLFEYFSETQRNKGNFPGRFSGRQFSNSRSEMNVSTLELGDSALYLCASSLGAGGSYNEQFFGPGTRLTVL.

The gene calls are TRBV28 and TRBJ2-1; no clear D. Between the trimmed V and J ends, which lost 2 bases and 12 bases, there was a span of 8 bases. Germline V CDR1 and CDR2: MDHEN, SYDVKM. The CDR3 is 11 residues long. The chain's CDR3 is CASSLRMVQFF. CDR3 DNA sequence: TGTGCCAGCAGTTTACGGATGGTGCAGTTCTTC. The entire variable domain, with the rest obtained from reference TRBV28 and TRBJ2-1, is as follows: DVKVTQSSRYLVKRTGEKVFLECVQDMDHENMFWYRQDPGLGLRLIYFSYDVKMKEKGDIPEGYSVSREKKERFSLILESASTNQTSMYLCASSLRMVQFFGPGTRLTVL.

The chain couples TRBV10-2 to TRBJ1-1; 7 bases match TRBD1. The CDR3 is 14 residues long. Germline V gene sequence: CDR1 WSHSY, CDR2 SAAADI. J lost 1 base, V lost 8 bases, and 7 bases had no gene match. In DNA form, the CDR3 reads TGCGCCAGCGGATACAGGGGTTCGAACACTGAAGCTTTCTTT. Translating it yields CASGYRGSNTEAFF.

This clonotype was detected a few times. The gene calls are TRBV28 and TRBJ2-7; TRBD1 is a possible D gene (6 bases). V was clipped by 2 bases and J by 3 bases, with 11 bases between them. Germline V gene data show CDR1 as MDHEN and CDR2 as SYDVKM. The CDR3 length is 14 residues. The CDR3: CASSLPGQHYEQYV. The CDR3 nucleotides read TGTGCCAGCAGTTTACCAGGACAGCACTACGAGCAGTACGTC.

The chain recombines TRBV29-1 with TRBJ2-4; D gene uncertain. Looked up from germline, CDR1 is SQVTM and CDR2 is ANQGSEA. The CDR3 has 11 amino acids. The V gene lost 4 bases and the J gene lost 9 bases, with 10 bases spanning the gap. CDR3 in DNA: TGCAGCGTTGTTAGGGTTGGCATTCAGTACTTC. This gives the protein CSVVRVGIQYF.

This chain links TRBV5-1 with TRBJ1-1, with D tentatively TRBD1 (5 bases). Looked up from germline, CDR1 is SGHRS and CDR2 is YFSETQ. The CDR3 runs to 11 residues. Trimming removed 3 bases at V and 8 bases at J, with 8 bases between. The CDR3 loop is CASSSGLEAFF. The CDR3 nucleotides read TGCGCCAGCAGCTCAGGGTTGGAAGCTTTCTTT.

The chain employs TRBV14 and TRBJ2-3, with D maybe TRBD2 (5 bases). Germline values: CDR1 SGHDN, CDR2 FVKESK. Trimming took 0 bases from V and 0 from J, leaving 13 bases between them. This CDR3 has 17 residues. The CDR3 region is CASSQDRGRLSTDTQYF. The DNA of the CDR3 is TGTGCCAGCAGCCAAGATCGGGGTAGACTCAGCACAGATACGCAGTATTTT.

The V gene is TRBV7-6, the J gene TRBJ2-1, with D perhaps given as TRBD1 or TRBD2 (5 bases each). This CDR3 is 16 amino acids long. Germline V gene data show CDR1 as SGHVS and CDR2 as FNYEAQ. Between the trimmed V and J ends, which lost 1 base and 0 bases, there was a span of 10 bases. CDR3 bases: TGTGCCAGCAGCTTAGGGGGGATCAGCTCCTACAATGAGCAGTTCTTC. It yields the protein CASSLGGISSYNEQFF.

The rearrangement uses TRBV7-9 and TRBJ2-2, with D perhaps assigned TRBD1 or TRBD2 (6 bases each). V was cut by 5 bases and J by 6 bases, with 16 bases left in between. The CDR3 totals 15 residues. Germline CDR1 is SEHNR and CDR2 is FQNEAQ (reference sequence). CDR3 sequence (DNA): TGTGCCAGCAGCCCAACAGGGAGGCGTCCCGGGGAGCTGTTTTTT. Encoded protein: CASSPTGRRPGELFF.

As to this clonotype: A junction end diverges from the germline sequence, so it may reflect a read error. The chain recombines TRBV20-1 with TRBJ2-2; perhaps TRBD2 as D (6 bases). Per germline, CDR1 DFQATT and CDR2 SNEGSKA (reference sequence). The CDR3 extends over 17 amino acids. The CDR3 bases are TGCTGTGCTAGAGATGTGGAGGGGAGGTCGGGCACCGGGGAGCTGTTTTTT. Its translation is CCARDVEGRSGTGELFF.

This chain uses TRBV7-6 with TRBJ2-5, with 7 bases aligning to TRBD1. Germline-derived CDR1 and CDR2 are SGHVS and FNYEAQ. CDR3 length: 13 residues. V shed 1 base and J 7 bases; nucleotides not matched to a gene: 3. CDR3 region: CASSLDYRGTQYF. The CDR3 bases are TGTGCCAGCAGCTTAGATTACAGGGGGACCCAGTACTTC.

This clonotype came up a few times. The V and J genes are TRBV7-9 and TRBJ1-1, with D perhaps TRBD1 (5 bases). Germline loops: CDR1 SEHNR, CDR2 FQNEAQ (reference sequence). V gave up 5 bases and J gave up 2 bases, with 18 bases separating them. This CDR3 has 16 residues. In nucleotides, the CDR3 is TGTGCCAGCAGCCCTAGCCCGGGGGTAAGCAACACTGAAGCTTTCTTT. Translation: CASSPSPGVSNTEAFF.

This clonotype was counted a few times. The chain has TRBV6-2 or TRBV6-3 and TRBJ1-5; the D is unclear. The CDR3 loop spans 13 amino acids. Germline loops: CDR1 MNHEY, CDR2 SVGEGT. The V end was cut by 4 bases, the J end by 5 bases, with 9 bases between. The CDR3 region is CASSSYQDQPQHF. CDR3 nucleotide sequence: TGTGCCAGCAGTTCTTACCAGGATCAGCCCCAGCATTTT.

This sequence joins TRBV7-9 and TRBJ2-7, with 7 positions matching TRBD1. This CDR3 spans 14 amino acids. Trimming at V came to 5 bases and at J to 6 bases, leaving 10 bases not matched to a gene. Per germline, CDR1 SEHNR and CDR2 FQNEAQ (reference sequence). The DNA of the CDR3 is TGTGCCAGCAGCATCGGGACAGTACTTCTCGAGCAGTACTTC. Residues: CASSIGTVLLEQYF. Drawing the rest from reference TRBV7-9 and TRBJ2-7, the complete variable domain is DTGVSQNPRHKITKRGQNVTFRCDPISEHNRLYWYRQTLGQGPEFLTYFQNEAQLEKSRLLSDRFSAERPKGSFSTLEIQRTEQGDSAMYLCASSIGTVLLEQYFGPGTRLTVT.

The table lists this clonotype with many counts. The J gene is TRBJ2-1, the V gene TRBV5-1, with 7 nucleotides matching TRBD2. The CDR3 has 15 amino acids. The V gene's germline CDR1 is SGHRS and CDR2 YFSETQ. With 1 base clipped from V and 4 bases from J, the junction kept 5 bases outside the gene matches. The CDR3 DNA is TGCGCCAGCAGCTTGAGTCTAGCGGAATACAATGAGCAGTTCTTC. This sequence encodes CASSLSLAEYNEQFF.